A selection of T cell receptor beta chains follows, all from one sample in a study of cytomegalovirus exposure and HLA in healthy donors. Generated by immunoSEQ multiplex PCR, the TCRdb table keeps only in-frame clones and is missing some. The sample consists of approximately 260,000 clones, about nine tenths of them appearing once. The sequenced sample was PBMCs. Receptors were obtained from a girl under 10 years old in good health and CMV-seronegative. Each CDR3 is given with its conserved first and last residue. D genes are given only for firm matches. Clone size, where shown, is once, few, many, or a class for clones that have expanded.

NA TRBJ2-3 few TRBV9 TGTGCCAGCAGCGTAGAGGGGTCTGGCGGGGTGAAAACAGATACGCAGTATTTT CASSVEGSGGVKTDTQYF
NA TRBJ1-3 NA TRBV15 TGTGCCACCAGCAGAGATCTAGGGGGAAGGGGTTCTGGAAACACCATATATTTT CATSRDLGGRGSGNTIYF
NA TRBJ2-7 NA TRBV7-2 TGTGCCAGCAGCTTAGAATTTAGGCAGTACTTC CASSLEFRQYF
NA TRBJ2-3 NA TRBV11-2 TGTGCCAGCAGGCCAACTCGGGCCGTGTTGGGGGGGCCCACAGATACGCAGTATTTT CASRPTRAVLGGPTDTQYF
NA TRBJ1-4 NA TRBV5-6 TGTGCCAGCAGCGGAACGGGGGAAAAACTGTTTTTT CASSGTGEKLFF
TRBD1 TRBJ1-2 NA TRBV28 TGTGCCAGCAGTACAGGACAGGGGGCTTGGGGCTACACCTTC CASSTGQGAWGYTF
TRBD2 TRBJ2-1 NA TRBV11-2 TGTGCCAGCAGCTTAGGTGCGGGGGGAGGGGATGAGCAGTTCTTC CASSLGAGGGDEQFF
TRBD1 TRBJ2-6 NA TRBV2 TGTGCCAGCAGTGAAGCGCGGTGGGGACAGGGAGTCCCTGGGGCCAACGTCCTGACTTTC CASSEARWGQGVPGANVLTF
NA TRBJ2-1 NA TRBV6-5 TGTGCCAGCAGTTACGGACAAAGCTCCTACAATGAGCAGTTCTTC CASSYGQSSYNEQFF
NA TRBJ2-7 NA TRBV11-2 TGTGCCAGCAGCTTAGGACAGAAGTACGAGCAGTACTTC CASSLGQKYEQYF
TRBD2 TRBJ2-1 NA TRBV4-1 TGCGCCAGCAACCCGCGAGGGTGGACTAGCGGGACCCACGATGAGCAGTTCTTC CASNPRGWTSGTHDEQFF
TRBD2 TRBJ2-1 once TRBV9 TGTGCCAGCAGCGACTCGACTAGCGGGGGACAGTTCTTC CASSDSTSGGQFF
TRBD1 TRBJ2-1 once TRBV5-1 TGCGCCAGCAGCTCAGGGGCCGGGACAGGGGTTTACCATGAGCAGTTCTTC CASSSGAGTGVYHEQFF
NA TRBJ2-6 once TRBV5-1 TGCGCCAGCAGCTTGTCGTCGAGCTCTGGGGCCAACGTCCTGACTTTC CASSLSSSSGANVLTF
NA TRBJ2-7 NA TRBV5-1 TGCGCCAGCAGCTCGATACAGGGCTCCGAGCAGTACTTC CASSSIQGSEQYF
TRBD2 TRBJ2-3 NA TRBV7-9 TGTGCCAGCAGCCCTGGCGGGCTAGCGGGAGGAGCAGATACGCAGTATTTT CASSPGGLAGGADTQYF
NA TRBJ2-1 few TRBV4-1 TGCGCCAGCAGCATATTGGACAGCAGAAGCTACAATGAGCAGTTCTTC CASSILDSRSYNEQFF
TRBD2 TRBJ2-1 NA TRBV7-2 TGTGCCAGCAGCTTTTATCCAGCGGGGGGGCCGTATGAGCAGTTCTTC CASSFYPAGGPYEQFF
NA TRBJ1-1 NA TRBV28 TGTGCCAGCAAGTCCATGCCGCGTAAGGAAGCTTTCTTT CASKSMPRKEAFF
TRBD2 TRBJ2-1 NA TRBV30 TGTGCCTGGAGTTCCGGGACTAGCGGATACAATGAGCAGTTCTTC CAWSSGTSGYNEQFF
TRBD1 TRBJ2-5 NA TRBV18 TGTGCCAGCTCACCACCGAGAACAGGGGGACAGGAGACCCAGTACTTC CASSPPRTGGQETQYF
NA TRBJ2-3 NA TRBV25-1 TGTGCCAGCAGCACTTCCTTTCCTAGCACAGATACGCAGTATTTT CASSTSFPSTDTQYF
NA TRBJ2-7 NA TRBV7-6 TGTGCCAGCAGTGATGGGCAAAGGTACGAGCAGTACTTC CASSDGQRYEQYF
TRBD2 TRBJ2-5 NA TRBV13 TGTGCCAGCAGCTCCCGGGAGGCGGGAGAGACCCAGTACTTC CASSSREAGETQYF
TRBD2 TRBJ2-7 NA TRBV19 TGTGCCAGTAGTATCACTTCCGGACTAGGGTTGGACGAGCAGTACTTC CASSITSGLGLDEQYF
TRBD2 TRBJ2-7 once TRBV5-4 TGTGCCAGCAGCCCAGGACTAGCGGGAGATCCGTACGAGCAGTACTTC CASSPGLAGDPYEQYF
NA TRBJ2-2 NA TRBV28 TGTGCCAGCAGGGTTTTGGGCCCCGGGGAGCTGTTTTTT CASRVLGPGELFF
NA TRBJ2-5 NA TRBV7-8 TGTGCCAGCAGCCACGACCCTCCGGGGGTCCAAGAGACCCAGTACTTC CASSHDPPGVQETQYF
TRBD2 TRBJ2-1 NA TRBV5-6 TGTGCCAGCAGCGACTCCGGGACTAGTGAGTTCTTC CASSDSGTSEFF
TRBD1 TRBJ2-7 NA TRBV13 TGTGCCAGCAGCTTACAGGACAGGGTATCCGAGCAGTACTTC CASSLQDRVSEQYF
NA TRBJ1-5 NA TRBV12-5 TGTGCTAGTGGTACCCTAGCACAGGGCGGCCAGCCCCAGCATTTT CASGTLAQGGQPQHF
NA TRBJ2-4 NA TRBV4-2 TGTGCCAGCAGCCAAGAATGGTATAGAACCACGGCCAAAAACATTCAGTACTTC CASSQEWYRTTAKNIQYF
TRBD1 TRBJ1-2 NA TRBV5-1 TGCGCCAGCAGCTTGGCGCAGGGACAGGGGGACTATGGCTACACCTTC CASSLAQGQGDYGYTF
NA TRBJ2-1 NA TRBV11-2 TGTGCCAGCAGGGTTCCGGGGAAGGGAAATGAGCAGTTCTTC CASRVPGKGNEQFF
TRBD1 TRBJ2-1 NA TRBV6-5 TGTGCCAGCAGTTACTCGACAGGGATCTCCTACAATGAGCAGTTCTTC CASSYSTGISYNEQFF
TRBD1 TRBJ1-2 NA TRBV5-1 TGCGCCAGCAGCTTGGACAGGGGGAACTATGGCTACACCTTC CASSLDRGNYGYTF
TRBD2 TRBJ2-3 NA TRBV10-1 TGCGCCAGCAGTGAGTCGACGGGGGGGGGAGATACGCAGTATTTT CASSESTGGGDTQYF
TRBD2 TRBJ2-1 NA TRBV4-1 TGCGCCAGCAGCCAGGGACTAAACAATGAGCAGTTCTTC CASSQGLNNEQFF
NA TRBJ2-3 NA TRBV27 TGTGCCAGCAGTTTGTACAGGGCGACAGATACGCAGTATTTT CASSLYRATDTQYF
TRBD2 TRBJ2-3 once TRBV27 TGTGCCAGCAGTGCGGGACTAGCGGGAGGGCCTGCGCACACAGATACGCAGTATTTT CASSAGLAGGPAHTDTQYF
TRBD1 TRBJ1-4 NA TRBV6-1 TGTGCCAGCAGTGAGGGACAGGGGAATGAAAAACTGTTTTTT CASSEGQGNEKLFF
NA TRBJ1-5 NA TRBV6-5 TGTGCCAGCAGCCACTCGAGGGGGGGAGAACAGCCCCAGCATTTT CASSHSRGGEQPQHF
NA TRBJ2-5 NA TRBV10-3 TGTGCCATCAGTGCGACAGATCCGGAGACCCAGTACTTC CAISATDPETQYF